The 18 T cell receptor beta chains below were found in one sample sequenced in a study of blood T cell repertoires in COVID-19. TCRdb's table, derived via immunoSEQ multiplex PCR, lists solely in-frame clones and lacks some. The table shows 260,000 or so clones, with about 87% occurring only once. Material: PBMCs or T cells enriched from blood (not recorded which). The receptor source for this set is a woman in her 30s with acute COVID-19.

A single count supports this clone. The gene calls are TRBV27 and TRBJ2-1; D remains unclear. Per germline, CDR1 MNHEY and CDR2 SMNVEV (reference sequence). With 6 bases removed from V and 8 bases from J, the gap between germline ends came to 8 bases. The CDR3 totals 11 residues. The CDR3 DNA follows: TGTGCCAGCAGCTTTTTCGATGAGCAGTTCTTC. Amino acids: CASSFFDEQFF.

The V call is TRBV10-3, the J call TRBJ1-4; TRBD1 matches at 9 bases. Germline trimming cut 5 bases from V and 6 bases from J; bases unmatched to any gene: 4. The CDR3 covers 14 residues. Per the germline V gene, CDR1 is ENHRY and CDR2 is SYGVKD. The CDR3 here is CAISTGGGDEKLFF. The CDR3 nucleotides are TGTGCCATCAGTACAGGGGGCGGCGATGAAAAACTGTTTTTT.

CDR3 in amino acids: CAIYQGAVNYGYTF. The CDR3 bases are TGTGCCATCTACCAGGGGGCGGTTAACTATGGCTACACCTTC. The chain uses TRBV10-3 and TRBJ1-2, with 8 positions matching TRBD1. Germline V gene lookup returns CDR1 ENHRY and CDR2 SYGVKD. The V gene end was trimmed by 8 bases and the J gene end by 1 base; junction bases not matched to a gene: 6. CDR3 length: 14 residues.

At least ten counts were recorded for this clone. This chain connects TRBV3-1 (or the pseudogene TRBV3-2) to TRBJ1-6, with D possibly matching TRBD1 (6 bases). V was clipped by 1 base and J by 0 bases, with 16 bases between them. In germline, CDR1 is LGHDT, CDR2 YNNKEL (reference sequence). This CDR3 spans 19 amino acids. The CDR3 region is CASSQAIPGESSYNSPLHF. The CDR3 DNA reads as TGTGCCAGCAGCCAAGCCATTCCAGGGGAGAGCTCCTATAATTCACCCCTCCACTTT.

The chain has TRBV2 and TRBJ1-3; D may be TRBD1 (5 bases). V was shortened by 6 bases and J by 0 bases, with 9 bases between the two germline ends. Germline CDR1 and CDR2: SNHLY and FYNNEI. The length of the CDR3 is 14 residues. The CDR3 spells CASRMGGSGNTIYF. CDR3 in DNA: TGTGCCAGCAGGATGGGGGGCTCTGGAAACACCATATATTTT. Supplemented by reference TRBV2 and TRBJ1-3, the full variable domain reads EPEVTQTPSHQVTQMGQEVILRCVPISNHLYFYWYRQILGQKVEFLVSFYNNEISEKSEIFDDQFSVERPDGSNFTLKIRSTKLEDSAMYFCASRMGGSGNTIYFGEGSWLTVV.

The J gene is TRBJ1-1, the V gene TRBV6-4; D may be TRBD1 (6 bases). The germline V and J ends were trimmed by 0 bases and 11 bases, with 13 bases remaining between them. Germline-derived CDR1 and CDR2 are MRHNA and SNTAGT. The CDR3 runs to 13 residues. CDR3 protein: CASSDSTTGRAFF. The CDR3 coding sequence is TGTGCCAGCAGTGACTCGACGACAGGACGGGCTTTCTTT.

The chain recombines TRBV6-1 with TRBJ1-1; D possibly corresponds to TRBD1 (6 bases). The CDR3 spans 14 residues. V lost 6 bases to trimming and J lost 4 bases, with 15 bases between them. Germline CDR1 is MNHNS and CDR2 is SASEGT. As DNA, the CDR3 is TGTGCCAGCAGCCCCAGGGGATCGGTCACTGAAGCTTTCTTT. Translating gives CASSPRGSVTEAFF.

This chain uses TRBV30 with TRBJ2-6, with 8 bases aligning to TRBD1. Germline CDR1 is GTSNPN and CDR2 is SVGIG (reference sequence). CDR3 length equals 17 residues. DNA of the CDR3: TGTGCGACCGCCAGGGGGCGACTAACTCCTGGGGCCAACGTCCTGACTTTC. It translates to CATARGRLTPGANVLTF.

The chain has TRBV15 and TRBJ2-3, with 9 nucleotides matching TRBD2. CDR1 LNHNV and CDR2 YYDKDF come from the germline V gene (reference sequence). Losses at the gene ends were 5 bases for V and 3 bases for J; bases not matched to a gene: 9. This CDR3 region has 16 residues. The DNA of the CDR3 is TGTGCCACCAGCGTCCCACTAGCGGGTCCAACAGATACGCAGTATTTT. Translation gives CATSVPLAGPTDTQYF.

This chain connects TRBV27 to TRBJ1-1; 8 bases match TRBD1. Losses at the gene ends were 6 bases for V and 7 bases for J; bases not matched to a gene: 7. CDR1 is MNHEY, CDR2 SMNVEV, per germline (reference sequence). The CDR3 consists of 13 residues. The CDR3 coding sequence is TGTGCCAGCAGGCGGACAGGGAGGGGTGAAGCTTTCTTT. The encoded protein is CASRRTGRGEAFF.

This clone was seen a single time. The chain links TRBV7-6 to TRBJ2-2; 8 bases are shared with TRBD2. CDR3 size: 16 residues. V lost 5 bases and J lost 5; bases outside the gene matches: 10. Germline-derived CDR1 and CDR2 are SGHVS and FNYEAQ. In nucleotides, the CDR3 is TGTGCCAGCAGCGTCCGGAGGGCGGGGGGTACCGGGGAGCTGTTTTTT. It yields the protein CASSVRRAGGTGELFF. The entire variable domain, with the rest obtained from reference TRBV7-6 and TRBJ2-2, is as follows: GAGVSQSPRYKVTKRGQDVALRCDPISGHVSLYWYRQALGQGPEFLTYFNYEAQQDKSGLPNDRFSAERPEGSISTLTIQRTEQRDSAMYRCASSVRRAGGTGELFFGEGSRLTVL.

The chain employs TRBV24-1 and TRBJ1-2, with TRBD1 matching over 10 bases. CDR3 length equals 18 residues. V lost 6 bases and J lost 2; bases outside the gene matches: 14. Germline V gene sequence: CDR1 KGHDR, CDR2 SFDVKD. This CDR3 is CATSPNPGQGRMNYGYTF. CDR3 sequence (DNA): TGTGCCACCAGTCCAAACCCGGGACAGGGGAGAATGAACTATGGCTACACCTTC.

This sequence joins TRBV10-3 and TRBJ1-1; D unresolved. Trimming removed 0 bases from V and 1 base from J, with 12 bases in between. This CDR3 comprises 16 residues. Germline V CDR1 and CDR2: ENHRY, SYGVKD. The CDR3 DNA reads TGTGCCATCAGTGAGTCTCGACTAGGTTCGAACACTGAAGCTTTCTTT. Encoded protein: CAISESRLGSNTEAFF.

The chain couples TRBV7-2 to TRBJ2-7, with 11 positions matching TRBD1. The CDR3 is 16 amino acids. Germline values: CDR1 SGHTA, CDR2 FQGNSA. V trimming: 5 bases; J trimming: 1 base; junction bases outside the gene matches: 7. CDR3 in amino acids: CASSRGQGAGSYEQYF. In DNA, the CDR3 is TGTGCCAGCAGCCGCGGACAGGGGGCGGGATCCTACGAGCAGTACTTC. The full variable domain, completed using reference TRBV7-2 and TRBJ2-7, is GAGVSQSPSNKVTEKGKDVELRCDPISGHTALYWYRQSLGQGLEFLIYFQGNSAPDKSGLPSDRFSAERTGGSVSTLTIQRTQQEDSAVYLCASSRGQGAGSYEQYFGPGTRLTVT.

This chain uses TRBV11-2 with TRBJ1-3; 9 bases map to TRBD1. Germline-derived CDR1 and CDR2 are SGHAT and FQNNGV. The CDR3 has 14 residues. Germline trimming cut 5 bases from V and 4 bases from J; bases unmatched to any gene: 3. In DNA form, the CDR3 reads TGTGCCAGCAGCAAGGACAGGGGCGGAAACACCATATATTTT. Translation: CASSKDRGGNTIYF.

This clone was seen a single time. CDR3 sequence: CASSHLTGNTIYF. The CDR3, as DNA: TGCGCCAGCAGCCATTTAACTGGAAACACCATATATTTT. The chain employs TRBV4-1 and TRBJ1-3; D is unclear. Per the germline V gene, CDR1 is MGHRA and CDR2 is YSYEKL. V was cut by 3 bases and J by 2 bases, with 5 bases left in between. The CDR3 has 13 amino acids.

The rearrangement uses TRBV6-5 and TRBJ1-2; D unclear. CDR1 is MNHEY and CDR2 is SVGAGI in the germline V gene. The CDR3 is 14 amino acids. V was cut by 0 bases and J by 7 bases, with 12 bases left in between. CDR3 region: CASSYSPTDLGYTF. The CDR3, as DNA: TGTGCCAGCAGTTACTCGCCCACAGATCTTGGCTACACCTTC.

This chain uses TRBV4-1 with TRBJ1-2; D gene unclear. The CDR3 totals 17 residues. Germline V lookup: CDR1 MGHRA, CDR2 YSYEKL. Trimming removed 1 base at V and 4 bases at J, with 19 bases between. This CDR3 reads CASSQVRSELPPYGYTF. CDR3 sequence (DNA): TGCGCCAGCAGCCAAGTTAGGTCGGAGCTTCCCCCCTATGGCTACACCTTC.